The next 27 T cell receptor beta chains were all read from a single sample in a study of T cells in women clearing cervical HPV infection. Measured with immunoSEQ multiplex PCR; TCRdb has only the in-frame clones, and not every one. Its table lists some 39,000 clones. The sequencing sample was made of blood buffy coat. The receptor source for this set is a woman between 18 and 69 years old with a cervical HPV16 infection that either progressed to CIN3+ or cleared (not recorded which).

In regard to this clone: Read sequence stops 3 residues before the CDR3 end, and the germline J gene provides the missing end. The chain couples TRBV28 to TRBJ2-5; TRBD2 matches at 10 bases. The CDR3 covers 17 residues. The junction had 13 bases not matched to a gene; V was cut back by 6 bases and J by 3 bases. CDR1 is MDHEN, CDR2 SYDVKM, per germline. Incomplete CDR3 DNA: TGTGCCAGCAGCACCGGACTAGCGGTTTCTTTAGAAGAGACC. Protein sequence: CASSTGLAVSLEET. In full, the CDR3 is CASSTGLAVSLEETQYF. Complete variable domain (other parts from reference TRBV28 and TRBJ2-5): DVKVTQSSRYLVKRTGEKVFLECVQDMDHENMFWYRQDPGLGLRLIYFSYDVKMKEKGDIPEGYSVSREKKERFSLILESASTNQTSMYLCASSTGLAVSLEETQYFGPGTRLLVL.

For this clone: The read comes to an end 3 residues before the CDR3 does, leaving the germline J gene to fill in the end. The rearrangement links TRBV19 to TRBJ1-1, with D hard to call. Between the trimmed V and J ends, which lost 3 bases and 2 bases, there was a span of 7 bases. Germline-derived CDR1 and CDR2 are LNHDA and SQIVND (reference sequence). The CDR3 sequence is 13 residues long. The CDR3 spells CASSIGVNTEAFF. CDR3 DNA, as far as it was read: TGTGCCAGTAGTATCGGGGTTAACACTGAA.

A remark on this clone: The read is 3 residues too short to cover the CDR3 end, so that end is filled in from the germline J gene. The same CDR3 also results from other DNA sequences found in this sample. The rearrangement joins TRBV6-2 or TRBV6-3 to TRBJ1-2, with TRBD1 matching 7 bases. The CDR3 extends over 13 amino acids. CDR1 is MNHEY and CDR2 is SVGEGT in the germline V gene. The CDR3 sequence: CASSYWTGDGYTF. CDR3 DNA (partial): TGTGCCAGCAGTTACTGGACAGGTGACGGC.

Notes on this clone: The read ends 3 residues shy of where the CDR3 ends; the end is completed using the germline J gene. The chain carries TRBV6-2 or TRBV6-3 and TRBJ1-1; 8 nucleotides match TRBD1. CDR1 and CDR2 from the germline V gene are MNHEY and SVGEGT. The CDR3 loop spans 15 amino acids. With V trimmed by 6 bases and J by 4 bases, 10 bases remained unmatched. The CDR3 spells CASSAFQGAVTEAFF. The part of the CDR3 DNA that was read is TGTGCCAGCAGCGCCTTCCAGGGGGCGGTCACTGAA.

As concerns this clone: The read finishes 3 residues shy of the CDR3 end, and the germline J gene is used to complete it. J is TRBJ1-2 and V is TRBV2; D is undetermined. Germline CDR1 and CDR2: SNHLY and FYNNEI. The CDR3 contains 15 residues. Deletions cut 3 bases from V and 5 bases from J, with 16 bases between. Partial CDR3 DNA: TGTGCCAGCAGTGAGGGCAGGTTGGGTGGGTATGGC. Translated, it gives CASSEGRLGGYG. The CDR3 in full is CASSEGRLGGYGYTF.

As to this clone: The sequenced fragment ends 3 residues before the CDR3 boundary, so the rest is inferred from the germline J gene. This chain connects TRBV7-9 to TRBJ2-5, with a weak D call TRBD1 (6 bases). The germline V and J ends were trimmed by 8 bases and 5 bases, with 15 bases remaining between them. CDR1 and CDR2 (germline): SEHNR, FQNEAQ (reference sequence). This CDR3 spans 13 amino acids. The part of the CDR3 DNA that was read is TGTGCCAGCGAGGGCAACAGGGAGGAGACC. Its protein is CASEGNREET. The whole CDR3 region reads CASEGNREETQYF.

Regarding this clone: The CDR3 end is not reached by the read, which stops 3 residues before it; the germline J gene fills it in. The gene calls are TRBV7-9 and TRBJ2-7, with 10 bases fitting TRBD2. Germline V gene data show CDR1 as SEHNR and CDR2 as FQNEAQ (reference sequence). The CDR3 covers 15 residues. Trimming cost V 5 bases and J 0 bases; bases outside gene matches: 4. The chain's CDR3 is CASSTEREGSYEQYF. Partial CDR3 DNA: TGTGCCAGCAGCACCGAGCGGGAGGGCTCCTACGAG.

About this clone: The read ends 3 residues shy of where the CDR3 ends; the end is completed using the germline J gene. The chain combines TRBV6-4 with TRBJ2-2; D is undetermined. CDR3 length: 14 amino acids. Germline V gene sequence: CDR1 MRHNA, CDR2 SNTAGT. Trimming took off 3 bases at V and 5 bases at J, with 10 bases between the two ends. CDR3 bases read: TGTGCCAGCAGTGAGACTCCTGGAACCGGGGAG. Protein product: CASSETPGTGE. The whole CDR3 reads CASSETPGTGELFF.

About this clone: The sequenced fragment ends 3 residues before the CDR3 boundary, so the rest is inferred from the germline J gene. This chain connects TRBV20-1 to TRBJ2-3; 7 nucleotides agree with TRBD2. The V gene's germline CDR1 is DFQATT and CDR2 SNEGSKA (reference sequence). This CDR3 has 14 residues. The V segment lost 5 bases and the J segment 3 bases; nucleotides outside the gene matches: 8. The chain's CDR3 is CSASSGRETDTQYF. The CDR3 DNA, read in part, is TGCAGTGCTTCTAGCGGCCGTGAGACAGATACG.

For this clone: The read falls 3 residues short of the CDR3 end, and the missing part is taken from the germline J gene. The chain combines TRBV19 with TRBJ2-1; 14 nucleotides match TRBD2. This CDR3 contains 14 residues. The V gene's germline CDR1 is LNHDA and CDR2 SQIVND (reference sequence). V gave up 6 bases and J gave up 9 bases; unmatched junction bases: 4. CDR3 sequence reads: CASRRLAGGGEQFF. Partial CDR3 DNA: TGTGCCAGTAGGAGACTAGCGGGGGGGGGTGAG.

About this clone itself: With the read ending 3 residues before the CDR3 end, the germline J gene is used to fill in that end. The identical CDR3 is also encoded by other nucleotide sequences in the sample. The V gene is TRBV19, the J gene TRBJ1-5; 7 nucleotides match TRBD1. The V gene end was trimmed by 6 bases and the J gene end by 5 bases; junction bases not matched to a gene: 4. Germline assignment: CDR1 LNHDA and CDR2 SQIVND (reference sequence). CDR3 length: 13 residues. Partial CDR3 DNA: TGTGCCAGTAGGCGCACAGGGGATCAGCCC. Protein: CASRRTGDQP. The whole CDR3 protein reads CASRRTGDQPQHF.

Incomplete CDR3 DNA: TGTGCCAGCACCCGGAGGGTCCACGAG. Encoded protein: CASTRRVHE. From start to end, the CDR3 is CASTRRVHEQYF. This chain uses TRBV2 with TRBJ2-7, with D maybe TRBD2 (6 bases). The sequence runs out 3 residues before the end of the CDR3; the remainder is reconstructed from the germline J gene. This CDR3 has 12 residues. Germline CDR1 is SNHLY and CDR2 is FYNNEI. Trimming cost V 7 bases and J 5 bases, with 12 bases left between them.

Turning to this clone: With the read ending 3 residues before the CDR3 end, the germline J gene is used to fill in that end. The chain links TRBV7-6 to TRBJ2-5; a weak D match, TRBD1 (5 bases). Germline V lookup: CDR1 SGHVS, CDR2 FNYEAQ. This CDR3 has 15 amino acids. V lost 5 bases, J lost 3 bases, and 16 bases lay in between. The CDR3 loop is CASSPLRVPKETQYF. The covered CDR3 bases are TGTGCCAGCAGCCCCCTCAGGGTGCCCAAAGAGACC.

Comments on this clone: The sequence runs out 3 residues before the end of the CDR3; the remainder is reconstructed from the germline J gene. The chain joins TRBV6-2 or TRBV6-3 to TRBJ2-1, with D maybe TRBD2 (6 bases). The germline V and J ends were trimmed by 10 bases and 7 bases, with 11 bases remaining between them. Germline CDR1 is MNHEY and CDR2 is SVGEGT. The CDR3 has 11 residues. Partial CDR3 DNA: TGTGCCACCTCACGGGGGAATGAG. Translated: CATSRGNE. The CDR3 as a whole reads CATSRGNEQFF.

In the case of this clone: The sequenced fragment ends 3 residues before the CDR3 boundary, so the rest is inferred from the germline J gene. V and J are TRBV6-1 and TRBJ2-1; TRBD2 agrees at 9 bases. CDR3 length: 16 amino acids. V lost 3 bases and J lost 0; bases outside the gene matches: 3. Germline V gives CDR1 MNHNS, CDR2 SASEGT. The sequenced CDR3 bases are TGTGCCAGCAGTGAGGGAGCGGGGGGCTCCTACAATGAG. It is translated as CASSEGAGGSYNE. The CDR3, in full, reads CASSEGAGGSYNEQFF.

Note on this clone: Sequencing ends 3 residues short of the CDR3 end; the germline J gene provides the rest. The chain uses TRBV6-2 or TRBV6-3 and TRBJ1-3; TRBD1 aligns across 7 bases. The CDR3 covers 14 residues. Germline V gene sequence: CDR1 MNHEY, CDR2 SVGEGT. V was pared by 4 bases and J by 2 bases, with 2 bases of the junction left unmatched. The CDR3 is CASSSGQPGNTIYF. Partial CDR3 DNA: TGTGCCAGCAGTTCGGGACAGCCTGGAAACACC.

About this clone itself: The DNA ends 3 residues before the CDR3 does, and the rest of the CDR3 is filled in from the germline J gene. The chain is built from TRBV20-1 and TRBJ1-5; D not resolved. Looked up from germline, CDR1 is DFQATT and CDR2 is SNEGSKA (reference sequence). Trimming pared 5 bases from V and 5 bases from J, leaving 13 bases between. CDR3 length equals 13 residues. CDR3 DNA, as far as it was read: TGCAGTGCTTCTCGGGTCGTGGATCAGCCC. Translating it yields CSASRVVDQP. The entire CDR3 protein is CSASRVVDQPQHF.

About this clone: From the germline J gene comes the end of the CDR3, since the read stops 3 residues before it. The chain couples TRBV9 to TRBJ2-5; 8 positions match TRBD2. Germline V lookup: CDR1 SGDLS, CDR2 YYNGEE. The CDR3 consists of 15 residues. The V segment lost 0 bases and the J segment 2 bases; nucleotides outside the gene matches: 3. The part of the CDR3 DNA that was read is TGTGCCAGCAGCGTAGAGGCGGGGGGACAAGAGACC. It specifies CASSVEAGGQET. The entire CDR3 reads CASSVEAGGQETQYF.

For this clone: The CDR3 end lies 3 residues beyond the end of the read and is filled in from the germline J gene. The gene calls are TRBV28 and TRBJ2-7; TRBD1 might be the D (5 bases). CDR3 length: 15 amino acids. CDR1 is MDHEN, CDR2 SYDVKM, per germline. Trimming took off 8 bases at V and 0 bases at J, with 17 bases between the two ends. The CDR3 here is CASVGAQGGSYEQYF. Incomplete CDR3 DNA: TGTGCCAGCGTTGGGGCGCAAGGTGGCTCCTACGAG.

Partial CDR3 DNA: TGTGCCAGCAGCTTTCCCGCCTTCACAGGGAACACAGATACG. It is translated as CASSFPAFTGNTDT. The entire CDR3 sequence reads CASSFPAFTGNTDTQYF. The gene calls are TRBV9 and TRBJ2-3; maybe TRBD1 (6 bases). The sequenced fragment ends 3 residues before the CDR3 boundary, so the rest is inferred from the germline J gene. V shed 4 bases and J shed 2 bases, with 20 bases lying between them. The germline V gene has CDR1 SGDLS and CDR2 YYNGEE. This CDR3 is built from 17 residues.

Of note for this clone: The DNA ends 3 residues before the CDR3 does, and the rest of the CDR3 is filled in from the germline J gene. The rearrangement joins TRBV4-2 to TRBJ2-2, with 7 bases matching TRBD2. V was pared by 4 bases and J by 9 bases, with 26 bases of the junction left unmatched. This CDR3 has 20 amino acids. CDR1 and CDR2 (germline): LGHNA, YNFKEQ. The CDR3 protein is CASSPLLHSSRLAGGWELFF. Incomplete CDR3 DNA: TGTGCCAGCAGCCCATTACTTCACTCGTCCCGACTAGCAGGTGGTTGGGAG.

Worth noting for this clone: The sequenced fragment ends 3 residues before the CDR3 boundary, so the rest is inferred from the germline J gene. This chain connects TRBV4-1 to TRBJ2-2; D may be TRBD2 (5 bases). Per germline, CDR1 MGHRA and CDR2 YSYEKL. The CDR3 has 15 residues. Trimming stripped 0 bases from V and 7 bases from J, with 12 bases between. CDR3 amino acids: CASSQDLAIGGELFF. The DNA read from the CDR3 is TGCGCCAGCAGCCAAGACCTAGCAATAGGCGGGGAG.

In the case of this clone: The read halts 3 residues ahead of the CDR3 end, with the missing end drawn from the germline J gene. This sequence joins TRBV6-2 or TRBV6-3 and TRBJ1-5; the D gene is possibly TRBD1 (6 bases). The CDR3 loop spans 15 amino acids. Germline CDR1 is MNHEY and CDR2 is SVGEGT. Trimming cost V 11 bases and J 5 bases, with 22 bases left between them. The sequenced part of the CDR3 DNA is TGTGCCGGCAAAAAAGGGGGACGAGGGGATCAGCCC. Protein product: CAGKKGGRGDQP. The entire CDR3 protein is CAGKKGGRGDQPQHF.

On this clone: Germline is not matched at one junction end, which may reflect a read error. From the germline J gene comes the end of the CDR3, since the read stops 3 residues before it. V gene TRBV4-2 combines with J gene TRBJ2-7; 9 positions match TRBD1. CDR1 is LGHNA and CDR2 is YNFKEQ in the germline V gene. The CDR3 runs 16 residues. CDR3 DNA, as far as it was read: TGCGCCAGCAGCCAAGGGGTTCAGGACAGGGGTTTCGAG. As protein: CASSQGVQDRGFE. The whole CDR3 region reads CASSQGVQDRGFEQYF.

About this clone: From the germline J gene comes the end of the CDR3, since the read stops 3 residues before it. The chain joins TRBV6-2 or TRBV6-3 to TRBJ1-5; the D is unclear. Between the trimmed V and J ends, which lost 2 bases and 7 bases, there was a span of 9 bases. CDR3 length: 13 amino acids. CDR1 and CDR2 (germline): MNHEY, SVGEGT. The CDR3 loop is CASSYTHSQPQHF. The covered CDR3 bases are TGTGCCAGCAGTTACACTCACAGCCAGCCC.

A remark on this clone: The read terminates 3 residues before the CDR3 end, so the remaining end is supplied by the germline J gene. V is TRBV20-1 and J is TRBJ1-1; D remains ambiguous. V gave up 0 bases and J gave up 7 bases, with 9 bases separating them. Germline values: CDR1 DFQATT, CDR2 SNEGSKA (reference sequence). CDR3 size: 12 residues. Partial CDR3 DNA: TGCAGTGCTAGAGATCGTGAGGTTGAA. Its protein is CSARDREVE. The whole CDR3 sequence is CSARDREVEAFF.

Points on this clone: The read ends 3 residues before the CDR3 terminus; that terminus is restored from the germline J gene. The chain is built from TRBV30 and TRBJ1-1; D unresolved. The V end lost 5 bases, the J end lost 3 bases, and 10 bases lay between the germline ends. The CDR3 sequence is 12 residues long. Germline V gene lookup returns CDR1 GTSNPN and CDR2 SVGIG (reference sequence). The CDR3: CAWAQWDTEAFF. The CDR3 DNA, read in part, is TGTGCCTGGGCACAGTGGGACACTGAA.